This T cell receptor (beta chain) derives from a study of cytomegalovirus exposure and HLA in healthy donors (dated by TCRdb to 2016 to 2017). Some background on the complete study: An earlier analysis of more than 550 of the donors reported about 300 Gb of sequence data and about 120 million unique TCR beta sequences obtained from about 170 million T cells. Approximately 300 gigabases of sequencing data and around 80 million unique TCR sequences made up an early release that covered under 750 HLA-typed donors. Among the roughly 400 genotyped donors, around 81% belonged to the genetic ancestry cluster associated with self-reported Caucasian donors. The study aimed to test whether signatures of past pathogen exposure could be identified by cataloging public T cell receptors. Using immunosequencing, the study profiled T cell repertoires from 500 to 800 subjects and related those repertoires to cytomegalovirus serostatus. A separate validation cohort of approximately 120 different subjects was used in addition to the 666-subject first cohort. The study combined high-throughput TCR immunosequencing, statistical association of individual TCRs with disease status, and machine learning to predict cytomegalovirus infection status. To study patterns of TCR occurrence, a later analysis re-analyzed previously published TCR beta repertoires from more than 550 donors and added high-resolution HLA genotyping. In the later analysis, no new phenotypic data were used to find candidate immune exposures; instead, reliance was placed on TCR beta sequences and their occurrence across donors. To decide whether each TCR beta V gene segment behaved as functional or pseudogenic, an earlier analysis of 587 of the donors relied on high-throughput TCR beta sequencing. Donor age, sex, ethnicity and CMV serostatus were collected together with the repertoire data. A later genetic analysis took genome-wide SNP genotypes for about 55% of the 666 donors and used that subset as a discovery cohort. All discovery cohort repertoires had been generated on a single sequencing platform. Both class I and class II loci were covered by HLA typing, at four-digit resolution. The number of typed donors differed by locus: about 620-640 for A, B, C, DRB1 and DQB1; approximately 520 for DQA1; fewer than 610 for DPA1; and 400 to 480 for DPB1. Several DR-DQ haplotypes were handled as single units for association and clustering because linkage in the cohort was strong. Among some 400 genotyped donors of the cohort, an average of roughly 240,000 unique TCR beta nucleotide sequences were sequenced per donor, around 20% of them non-productive.

The cohort was made up of 650 to 700 healthy bone marrow donors. All cohort members were sampled while nominally healthy, although unrecorded immune exposures were likely present. The donor tested CMV seronegative and was one of the 352 seronegative cohort members. Each donor provided a peripheral blood sample, and peripheral blood mononuclear cells were used for TCR beta sequencing. Genomic DNA was extracted from the blood cell samples with the Qiagen DNeasy Blood Extraction Kit. What the work shows at the level of the full study, not this receptor alone: In both the original and validation cohorts, the classifier was reported to diagnose cytomegalovirus status with high specificity and sensitivity. About 17 rarely observed V segments, including chromosome 9 orphons, were excluded from the earlier analysis of several hundred of the donors because counts were too low. A cluster of highly shared sequence variants was judged likely to be a technical artifact of the sequencing pipeline. Because HLA typing was missing for some donors at each locus, association tests included only the typed subset. In a later analysis, most CMV-associated TCR beta chains were found to appear HLA-restricted, with HLA associations seemingly driven largely by CMV exposure. Correlated functional status among segregating V segments might be attributable to linkage disequilibrium, but an unknown experimental factor could not be ruled out. Only TCR beta chains were sequenced in this cohort, and the absence of alpha or paired-chain data limited detectable features. According to a later genetic analysis, donors in an Asian-associated ancestry cluster had fewer N-insertions in productive TCRs than the approximately 630-donor mean. In a later analysis, the rate of TCR association differed among HLA loci, with DRB1 alleles having the most associated TCRs and HLA-C alleles having the fewest. Specific HLA alleles were associated with 16,951 TCR beta sequences at a false discovery rate of 0.05 in a later analysis. According to the authors, the approach could potentially be generalized to other disease states and immunological phenotypes. A further reported finding was that TCR beta sequences accurately predicted the HLA-A and HLA-B alleles for most subjects in the first cohort. Three of the identified cytomegalovirus-associated TCR beta chains were confirmed in vitro to be specific for cytomegalovirus antigens. The only immune exposure information available for the cohort was CMV serostatus. Most TCR sequences were seen in very few donors, while some public TCRs were found in many individuals. The presence/absence analyses assumed that sequencing depth was roughly uniform across donors, and that assumption may not be true. In an earlier analysis of 500 to 650 of the donors, most TCR beta V segments appeared in productive rearrangements about 87% or about 30% of the time, broadly matching IMGT annotations. A later analysis reported that several top co-occurrence clusters appeared linked to parvovirus B19, influenza, CMV and Epstein-Barr virus. In a later analysis, HLA-associated TCR beta chains showed more clonal expansion and lower generation probabilities than non-associated chains that were equally common. When HLA alleles, especially DR and DQ, strongly co-occurred, TCR associations were difficult to assign to individual alleles. The study listed 164 TCR beta chains as associated with cytomegalovirus. A later genetic analysis associated a missense DCLRE1C variant with V-gene and J-gene trimming of TCR beta chains, and an independent cohort replicated the association.

As concerns this clone: Its antigen is still unknown. Within one base of it there is no much larger clone, and no base qualities were kept.

Preparation of the library involved the immunoSEQ multiplex PCR assay. For the multiplex PCR, a mixture combining 60 forward primers for TCR Vbeta segments and 13 reverse primers for TCR Jbeta segments was used. A multiplex PCR assay on genomic DNA amplified the CDR3 region of rearranged TCR beta genes. The amplified TCR beta libraries were sequenced on the Illumina HiSeq System as 87-base-pair reads. In the paper's pipeline: A later analysis tallied approximately 87 million unique TCR beta chains across the 660 or so repertoires, and approximately 11 million of those chains were shared by two or more donors. To remove PCR and sequencing errors, raw reads were error-corrected and collapsed into unique sequences using a nearest-neighbor algorithm that merged closely related sequences. V, D and J gene segments were assigned by aligning CDR3 sequences to IMGT reference sequences. For a sequence to be retained, a match of at least six nucleotides to both a V gene segment and a J gene segment was required. A rearrangement was called productive if the CDR3 had no stop codons and remained in frame with V and J, and every other rearrangement was called non-productive. CDR3 was defined according to IMGT convention as the region running from the second conserved V-encoded cysteine to the conserved J-encoded phenylalanine. In an earlier analysis of approximately 590 of the donors, sequences lacking an unambiguous match to a single V gene segment were excluded. An earlier analysis of over 450 of the donors classified V segments as functional when productive rearrangements were above 56.7% and as segregating when the standard deviation between donors was above 5%. A statistical classification framework was built for diagnosing cytomegalovirus status from the catalog of TCR beta chain sequences. In a later analysis, V and J genes were assigned by comparing TCR nucleotide sequences against IMGT/GENE-DB human TR gene sequences. A later analysis assigned CDR3 sequences and most-parsimonious VDJ recombination scenarios with the TCRdist pipeline. In a later analysis, each TCR beta chain was defined by its CDR3 amino acid sequence together with its V-gene family, and reads lacking a unique V-gene family were excluded. In a later analysis, 500 to 650 highly shared, low-generation-probability nucleotide sequences were removed to address suspected cross-contamination and a sequencing artifact. A later analysis calculated a clonal expansion index for each public chain from normalized within-repertoire ranks of inferred template counts. A later analysis computed generation probabilities with a VDJ recombination model fitted to out-of-frame rearrangements, and checked the results against IGoR. In a later analysis, TCR-TCR, TCR-HLA and TCR-CMV co-occurrence was scored with hypergeometric tests, and a repertoire-size bias correction was applied to TCR pairs. To estimate false discovery rates, a later analysis permuted the HLA or CMV assignments 20 times. In a later analysis, co-occurring TCRs were grouped with DBSCAN, and TCRdist sequence similarity was added when clustering was performed within HLA-allele-positive subsets. Repertoires with fewer than 30,000 or more than 120,000 public chains were left out of co-occurrence clustering, as were five repertoires with anomalous nucleotide sharing. TCRdb holds this immuneACCESS table with in-frame rearrangements only. Some clones are missing; in checked studies, unresolved V genes explain under half, and the rest has no known cause. For V, J and clone size, that table is used; D and trimming come from the DNA. Recorded for this sample are 120,000 or so clones; approximately 80% of them occurred a single time. The ten largest clonotypes hold about 1.8% of the sample.

The TCR originated in a man aged 18 to 29 in good health and CMV-seronegative. The source material was PBMCs.

The sequenced DNA is TGCGCCACCATTAGACAGGGTAATGCTGGGGCCAACGTCCTGACTTTC. This gives the protein CATIRQGNAGANVLTF. The sequence is built from TRBV10-2 and TRBJ2-6, with 7 junctional bases fitting TRBD1. V lost 10 bases and J lost 2 bases, and the count of bases not matched to a germline gene is 11. CDR1 and CDR2, per the germline V gene, are WSHSY and SAAADI. From its cysteine to its phenylalanine, the CDR3 spans 16 amino acids. Of all the DNA, just the CDR3 is kept, 48 bases in frame from base 1.